The subject of this entry is one T cell receptor (beta chain). Per the authors' pipeline: Quantification of nucleated cells was approximated via reference gene primer amplification. Repertoires were generated with immunoSEQ multiplex PCR, while TCRdb's copy carries only in-frame clones and drops some. V, J and clone size were drawn from that table, and D and trimming were deduced from the DNA. The repertoire holds several thousand clones, with about 92% as singletons. The data belong to a study of blood T cell repertoires in COVID-19. Study as a whole: COVID-19 samples, acute and convalescent, were from the United States, Italy and Spain. T cells, B-cell-depleted T cells, or PBMCs provided the cDNA or gDNA that served as material.

Germline V lookup: CDR1 MNHNS, CDR2 SASEGT. This CDR3 comprises 15 residues. V was trimmed by 5 bases and J by 3 bases, leaving 17 bases between them. The sequence was obtained from a woman aged 70-85 years with active COVID-19. The J gene is TRBJ2-7, the V gene TRBV6-1; D is possibly TRBD1 (7 bases). The sample was peripheral blood. The CDR3 protein is CASSTSRGERYEQYF. The DNA of the CDR3 is TGTGCCAGCAGTACCTCCAGGGGGGAACGCTACGAGCAGTACTTC.